Given below is one TCR beta chain in context. Its antigen is not known. This sample is drawn from a study of regulatory and conventional T cells in RAG deficiency. General study findings and limits: Omenn syndrome and CID/AS patients had around 100-fold fewer unique Treg TCR beta sequences, versus around 10-fold elsewhere. Patient subsets had shorter CDR3s; Omenn Treg-Tconv overlap exceeded 85%.

From germline, CDR1 is MDHEN and CDR2 SYDVKM. This CDR3 spans 13 amino acids. Trimming stripped 6 bases from V and 0 bases from J, with 8 bases between. Blood CD4+ CD25-low CD127-high conventional T cells supplied the genomic DNA template. Data came from immunoSEQ multiplex PCR; TCRdb stores just in-frame clones and leaves some out. The table includes approximately 21,000 clones, around 95% detected once. This same sample was also taken into another study, of regulatory T cells. Per that study: Amplification used 52 TRBV primers and 13 TRBJ primers. Regulatory T cells showed the strongest V-J pair restriction and V/J gene skewing among patient repertoires.

The clonotype originates from a human donor in good health. Material: CD25- CD4+ T cells sorted from blood. This chain joins TRBV28 and TRBJ1-2, with D hard to call. The CDR3 DNA is TGTGCCAGCAGGCCTACAGCTAACTATGGCTACACCTTC. Protein: CASRPTANYGYTF.